Each of the 10 T cell receptor beta chains below was sequenced from the same sample in a study of breast tumors, draining lymph nodes, adjacent tissues. The lymph nodes were axillary draining lymph nodes from breast cancer patients. TCRdb reprocessed the multiplex PCR reads with MiXCR, giving one entry per CDR3 protein. The sample yields approximately 130,000 distinct CDR3 sequences, about a fifth seen once. Material: axillary lymph node tissue. The receptors come from a female donor with breast cancer. Some clones in this sample may be carry-over from other donors' samples.

There are many counts of this clonotype. V usage is TRBV2 and J usage is TRBJ2-1, with D possibly being TRBD2 (6 bases). Germline V gene lookup returns CDR1 SNHLY and CDR2 FYNNEI. The V gene lost 6 bases and the J gene lost 7 bases, with 16 bases spanning the gap. The CDR3 spans 14 residues. The CDR3, as DNA: TGTGCCAGCAGGGGAGGAGGGGAGAGGAATGAGCAGTTCTTC. Protein sequence: CASRGGGERNEQFF.

On this clonotype: A junction end diverges from the germline sequence, so it may reflect a read error. The chain couples TRBV15 to TRBJ1-2, with a possible D match to TRBD1 (6 bases). Germline loops: CDR1 LNHNV, CDR2 YYDKDF (reference sequence). The CDR3 consists of 12 residues. The CDR3 loop is CATSRDFGGYAF. For the CDR3, the DNA is TGTGCCACCAGCAGAGACTTCGGGGGCTACGCCTTC.

This clonotype was found many times. The chain recombines TRBV10-3 with TRBJ1-4; 11 bases align to TRBD1. The junction had 4 bases not matched to a gene; V was cut back by 4 bases and J by 3 bases. The CDR3 is made up of 16 amino acids. The germline gives CDR1 ENHRY, CDR2 SYGVKD. CDR3 bases: TGTGCCATCAGTGCAGGACAGGGGGCTTCTAATGAAAAACTGTTTTTT. It codes for CAISAGQGASNEKLFF.

This clonotype was detected ten times or more. The chain is built from TRBV5-1 and TRBJ2-2; D gene uncertain. This CDR3 contains 13 residues. Germline V lookup: CDR1 SGHRS, CDR2 YFSETQ. Trimming cost V 0 bases and J 6 bases, with 6 bases left between them. The CDR3 DNA sequence: TGCGCCAGCAGCTTGGCGTGGGCCGGGGAGCTGTTTTTT. Translation gives CASSLAWAGELFF.

There are many counts of this clonotype. This chain links TRBV7-8 with TRBJ1-4; D gene ambiguous. Germline CDR1 is SGHVS and CDR2 is FQNEAQ. There are 14 residues in the CDR3. The germline V and J ends were trimmed by 0 bases and 4 bases, with 6 bases remaining between them. CDR3 region: CASSLAGHNEKLFF. CDR3 coding DNA: TGTGCCAGCAGCTTAGCAGGTCATAATGAAAAACTGTTTTTT.

Regarding this clonotype: This may stem from a read error, because a much larger clone lies one nucleotide away. V gene TRBV6-6 combines with J gene TRBJ1-5, with D unclear. The ends were cut back, 6 bases at V and 4 bases at J, with 10 bases in the middle. This CDR3 has 13 amino acids. The germline CDR1 and CDR2 sequences are MNHNY and SVGAGI (reference sequence). The CDR3 DNA reads TGTGCCAGCAGCCCAGAGGTTAATCAGCCCCAGCATTTT. It yields the protein CASSPEVNQPQHF.

At least ten counts were recorded for this clonotype. The chain couples TRBV9 to TRBJ2-1, with D possibly called TRBD1 or TRBD2 (6 bases each). Trimming cost V 2 bases and J 3 bases, with 21 bases left between them. The germline CDR1 and CDR2 sequences are SGDLS and YYNGEE. The CDR3 length is 18 residues. CDR3 in amino acids: CASSVTGGRGTFYNEQFF. Written as DNA, the CDR3 is TGTGCCAGCAGCGTGACTGGGGGACGGGGGACATTCTACAATGAGCAGTTCTTC.

Regarding this clonotype: A read error may be the cause here, since a much bigger clone is one base away. The chain recombines TRBV12-3 or TRBV12-4 with TRBJ2-7; 8 bases agree with TRBD2. This CDR3 is 15 amino acids long. The CDR3 sequence is CASSSSLSGSYERYF. In DNA form, the CDR3 reads TGTGCCAGCAGTTCATCTCTGAGCGGGAGCTACGAGCGGTACTTC.

This clonotype was counted only a few times. This chain connects TRBV6-5 to TRBJ2-6; D gene uncertain. CDR3 length: 17 amino acids. Looked up from germline, CDR1 is MNHEY and CDR2 is SVGAGI. V lost 7 bases, J lost 1 base, and 17 bases lay in between. The CDR3 region is CASKVRAPPSGANVLTF. In nucleotides, the CDR3 is TGTGCCAGCAAAGTCCGGGCTCCCCCTTCTGGGGCCAACGTCCTGACTTTC.

This clonotype was seen repeatedly, ten times or more. This chain connects TRBV6-1 to TRBJ2-1; D may be TRBD1 (6 bases). Looked up from germline, CDR1 is MNHNS and CDR2 is SASEGT. The CDR3 runs 15 residues. The V end was cut by 3 bases, the J end by 7 bases, with 16 bases between. The CDR3 DNA reads as TGTGCCAGCAGTGAGCAGCAGGGGTGGAGGAATGAGCAGTTCTTC. It encodes CASSEQQGWRNEQFF.